This is a list of T cell receptor beta chains from one sample in a study of blood T cells in healthy people across ages. TCRdb re-called the 5' RACE reads through MiXCR, storing one row per CDR3 protein. The repertoire holds around 2 million distinct CDR3 sequences, about 39% seen once, with about 21% in the top ten. The material sequenced was blood. These TCRs come from a human donor in good health. The CDR3 runs from the conserved cysteine through the conserved F or W. Fields, in order: clone size, V gene, D gene, J gene, CDR3 protein, CDR3 DNA. A D gene is named only where the DNA matches it firmly. Clone size is stated in some rows and not others, as once, few, many or a class when expanded.

clone_size: .
v_call: TRBV4-2
d_call: .
j_call: TRBJ1-1
cdr3_aa: CASSQRVGRGTEAFF
cdr3_nt: TGTGCCAGCAGCCAGCGAGTGGGCCGGGGAACTGAAGCTTTCTTT

clone_size: few
v_call: TRBV6-5
d_call: .
j_call: TRBJ2-3
cdr3_aa: CASSYLQDGDTQYF
cdr3_nt: TGTGCCAGCAGTTACCTACAGGACGGAGATACGCAGTATTTT

clone_size: .
v_call: TRBV20-1
d_call: TRBD2
j_call: TRBJ2-3
cdr3_aa: CSAVTGLYTDTQYF
cdr3_nt: TGCAGTGCTGTAACGGGACTATACACAGATACGCAGTATTTT

clone_size: once
v_call: TRBV20-1
d_call: TRBD1
j_call: TRBJ1-2
cdr3_aa: CSAVTGLNYGYTF
cdr3_nt: TGCAGTGCCGTGACAGGGCTAAACTATGGCTACACCTTC

clone_size: once
v_call: TRBV20-1
d_call: TRBD2
j_call: TRBJ2-1
cdr3_aa: CSARTSGPYNEQFF
cdr3_nt: TGCAGTGCTAGGACTAGCGGACCCTACAATGAGCAGTTCTTC

clone_size: .
v_call: TRBV11-2
d_call: .
j_call: TRBJ2-7
cdr3_aa: CASNFSSNEQYF
cdr3_nt: TGTGCCAGCAACTTCAGCTCTAACGAGCAGTACTTC

clone_size: .
v_call: TRBV20-1
d_call: .
j_call: TRBJ1-1
cdr3_aa: CSANRAGLRTEAFF
cdr3_nt: TGCAGTGCTAACCGCGCAGGGTTACGCACTGAAGCTTTCTTT

clone_size: few
v_call: TRBV7-3
d_call: TRBD2
j_call: TRBJ2-1
cdr3_aa: CASSFDRTSGNNEQFF
cdr3_nt: TGTGCCAGCAGCTTTGATCGGACTAGCGGGAACAATGAGCAGTTCTTC

clone_size: .
v_call: TRBV10-3
d_call: TRBD1
j_call: TRBJ2-5
cdr3_aa: CAIGGQSQETQYF
cdr3_nt: TGTGCCATCGGGGGACAGTCACAAGAGACCCAGTACTTC

clone_size: .
v_call: TRBV6-6
d_call: TRBD1
j_call: TRBJ1-2
cdr3_aa: CASSTGEFGYTF
cdr3_nt: TGTGCCAGCAGCACAGGGGAATTTGGCTACACCTTC

clone_size: .
v_call: TRBV2
d_call: .
j_call: TRBJ1-3
cdr3_aa: CASSESPRSGNTIYF
cdr3_nt: TGTGCCAGCAGTGAAAGTCCCCGCTCTGGAAACACCATATATTTT

clone_size: .
v_call: TRBV4-3
d_call: .
j_call: TRBJ1-3
cdr3_aa: CASSQDAMGSGNTIYF
cdr3_nt: TGCGCCAGCAGCCAAGACGCTATGGGGTCTGGAAACACCATATATTTT

clone_size: .
v_call: TRBV28
d_call: TRBD2
j_call: TRBJ2-7
cdr3_aa: CASSFGRVYEQYF
cdr3_nt: TGTGCCAGCAGTTTTGGGAGGGTATACGAGCAGTACTTC

clone_size: .
v_call: TRBV9
d_call: TRBD2
j_call: TRBJ2-2
cdr3_aa: CASSPPSGGAGELFF
cdr3_nt: TGTGCCAGCAGCCCTCCTAGCGGGGGGGCCGGGGAGCTGTTTTTT

clone_size: .
v_call: TRBV12-3/TRBV12-4
d_call: .
j_call: TRBJ2-1
cdr3_aa: CASSPQVPYNEQFF
cdr3_nt: TGTGCCAGCAGTCCCCAGGTCCCCTACAATGAGCAGTTCTTC

clone_size: .
v_call: TRBV7-9
d_call: TRBD1
j_call: TRBJ1-1
cdr3_aa: CASSSPGQGYEAFF
cdr3_nt: TGTGCCAGCAGCTCCCCGGGACAGGGATACGAAGCTTTCTTT

clone_size: .
v_call: TRBV7-9
d_call: TRBD1
j_call: TRBJ1-1
cdr3_aa: CASSLAQGVGNTEAFF
cdr3_nt: TGTGCCAGCAGCTTAGCCCAGGGGGTAGGGAACACTGAAGCTTTCTTT

clone_size: .
v_call: TRBV6-2/TRBV6-3
d_call: .
j_call: TRBJ1-2
cdr3_aa: CASRPDGHYGYTF
cdr3_nt: TGTGCCAGCCGACCCGACGGCCACTATGGCTACACCTTC

clone_size: .
v_call: TRBV20-1
d_call: .
j_call: TRBJ2-5
cdr3_aa: CSAVKQETQYF
cdr3_nt: TGCAGTGCTGTGAAACAAGAGACCCAGTACTTC

clone_size: .
v_call: TRBV29-1
d_call: TRBD1
j_call: TRBJ1-1
cdr3_aa: CSVSPGQGARYTEAFF
cdr3_nt: TGCAGCGTTTCTCCGGGACAGGGGGCGCGGTACACTGAAGCTTTCTTT

clone_size: .
v_call: TRBV7-2
d_call: .
j_call: TRBJ1-5
cdr3_aa: CASSSQRGLGQPQHF
cdr3_nt: TGTGCCAGCAGCTCTCAGAGGGGGTTGGGTCAGCCCCAGCATTTT

clone_size: few
v_call: TRBV5-1
d_call: .
j_call: TRBJ2-7
cdr3_aa: CASSLRAGFIYEQYF
cdr3_nt: TGCGCCAGCAGCCTAAGGGCAGGCTTCATTTACGAGCAGTACTTC

clone_size: .
v_call: TRBV7-2
d_call: .
j_call: TRBJ1-1
cdr3_aa: CASSREGMEMTEAFF
cdr3_nt: TGTGCCAGCAGCCGGGAGGGGATGGAGATGACTGAAGCTTTCTTT

clone_size: .
v_call: TRBV7-9
d_call: .
j_call: TRBJ1-1
cdr3_aa: CASSGVRSMNTEAFF
cdr3_nt: TGTGCCAGCTCCGGGGTCCGGTCAATGAACACTGAAGCTTTCTTT